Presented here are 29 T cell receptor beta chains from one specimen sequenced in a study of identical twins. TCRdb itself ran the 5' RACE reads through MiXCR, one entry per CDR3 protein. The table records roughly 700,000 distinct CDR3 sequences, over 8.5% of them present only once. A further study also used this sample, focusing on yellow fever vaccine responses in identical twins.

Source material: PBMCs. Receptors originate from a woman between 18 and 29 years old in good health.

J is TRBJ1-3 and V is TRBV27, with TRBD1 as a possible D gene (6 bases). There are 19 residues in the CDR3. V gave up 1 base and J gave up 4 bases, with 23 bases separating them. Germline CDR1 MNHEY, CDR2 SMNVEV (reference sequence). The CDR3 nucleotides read TGTGCCAGCAGTTTATATCGACCCCGGGGCAGGGGATTCGGAAACACCATATATTTT. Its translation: CASSLYRPRGRGFGNTIYF.

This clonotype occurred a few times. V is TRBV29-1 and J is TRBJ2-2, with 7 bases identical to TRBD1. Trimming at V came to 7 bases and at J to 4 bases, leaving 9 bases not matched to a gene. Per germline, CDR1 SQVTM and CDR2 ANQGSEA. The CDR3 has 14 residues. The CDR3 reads CSAGTVGATGELFF. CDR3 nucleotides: TGCAGCGCCGGGACAGTAGGAGCCACCGGGGAGCTGTTTTTT.

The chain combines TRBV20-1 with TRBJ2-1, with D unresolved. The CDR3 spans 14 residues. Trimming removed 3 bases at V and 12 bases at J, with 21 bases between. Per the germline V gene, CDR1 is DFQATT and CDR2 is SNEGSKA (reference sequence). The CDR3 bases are TGCAGTGCTAGCGCGATCTTAGAACGTTGGATGCAGTTCTTC. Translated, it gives CSASAILERWMQFF.

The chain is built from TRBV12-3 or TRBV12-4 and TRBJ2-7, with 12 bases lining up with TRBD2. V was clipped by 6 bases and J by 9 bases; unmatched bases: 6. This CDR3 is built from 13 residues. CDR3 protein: CASRETSGSGQYF. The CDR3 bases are TGTGCCAGCAGGGAGACTAGCGGGAGCGGGCAGTACTTC.

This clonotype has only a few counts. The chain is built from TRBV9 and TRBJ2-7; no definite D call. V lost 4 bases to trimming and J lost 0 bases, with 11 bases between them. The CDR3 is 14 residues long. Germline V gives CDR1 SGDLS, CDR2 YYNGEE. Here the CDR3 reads CASSFGPASYEQYF. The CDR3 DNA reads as TGTGCCAGCAGCTTCGGTCCCGCCTCCTACGAGCAGTACTTC. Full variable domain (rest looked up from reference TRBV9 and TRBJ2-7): DSGVTQTPKHLITATGQRVTLRCSPRSGDLSVYWYQQSLDQGLQFLIQYYNGEERAKGNILERFSAQQFPDLHSELNLSSLELGDSALYFCASSFGPASYEQYFGPGTRLTVT.

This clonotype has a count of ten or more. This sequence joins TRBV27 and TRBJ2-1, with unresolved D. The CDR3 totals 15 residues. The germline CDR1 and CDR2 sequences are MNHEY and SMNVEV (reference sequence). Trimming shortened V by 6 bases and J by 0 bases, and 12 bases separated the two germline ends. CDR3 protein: CASSLRPSSYNEQFF. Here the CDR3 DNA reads TGTGCCAGCAGCCTCCGCCCTAGCTCCTACAATGAGCAGTTCTTC.

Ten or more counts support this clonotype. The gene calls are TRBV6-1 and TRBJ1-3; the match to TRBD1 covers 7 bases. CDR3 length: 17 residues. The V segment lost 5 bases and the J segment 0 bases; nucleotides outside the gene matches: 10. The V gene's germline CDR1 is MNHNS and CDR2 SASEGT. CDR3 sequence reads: CASSQDRFFISGNTIYF. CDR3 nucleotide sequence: TGTGCCAGCAGTCAGGACAGGTTCTTTATCTCTGGAAACACCATATATTTT.

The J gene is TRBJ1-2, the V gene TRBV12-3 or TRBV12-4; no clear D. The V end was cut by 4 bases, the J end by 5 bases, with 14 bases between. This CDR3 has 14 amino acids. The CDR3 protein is CASSYPDLEYGYTF. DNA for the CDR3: TGTGCCAGCAGTTATCCGGACTTAGAGTATGGCTACACCTTC.

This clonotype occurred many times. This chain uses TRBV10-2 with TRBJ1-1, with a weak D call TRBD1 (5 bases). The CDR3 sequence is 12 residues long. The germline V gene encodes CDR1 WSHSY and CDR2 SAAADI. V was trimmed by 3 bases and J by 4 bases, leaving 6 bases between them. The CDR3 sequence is CASSDGGTEAFF. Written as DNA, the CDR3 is TGCGCCAGCAGTGATGGGGGCACTGAAGCTTTCTTT.

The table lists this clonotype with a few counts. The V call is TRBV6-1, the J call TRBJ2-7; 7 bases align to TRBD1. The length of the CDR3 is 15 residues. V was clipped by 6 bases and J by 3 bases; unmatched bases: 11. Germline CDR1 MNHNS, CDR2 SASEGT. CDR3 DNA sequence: TGTGCCAGCAGAGAGCCCAACAGGGGAGACTACGAGCAGTACTTC. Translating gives CASREPNRGDYEQYF.

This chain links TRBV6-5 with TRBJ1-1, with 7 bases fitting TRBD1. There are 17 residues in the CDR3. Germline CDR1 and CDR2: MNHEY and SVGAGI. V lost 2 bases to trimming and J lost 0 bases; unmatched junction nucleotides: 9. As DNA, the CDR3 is TGTGCCAGCAGTTACGGACGGGACAGATACATGAACACTGAAGCTTTCTTT. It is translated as CASSYGRDRYMNTEAFF.

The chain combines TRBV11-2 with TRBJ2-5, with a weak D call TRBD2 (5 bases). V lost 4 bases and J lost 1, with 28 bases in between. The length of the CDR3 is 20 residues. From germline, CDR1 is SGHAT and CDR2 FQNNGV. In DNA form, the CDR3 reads TGTGCCAGCAGCTCCCCCGAGGGCCCAGTTGGTTGGATGGGCCAAGAGACCCAGTACTTC. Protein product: CASSSPEGPVGWMGQETQYF.

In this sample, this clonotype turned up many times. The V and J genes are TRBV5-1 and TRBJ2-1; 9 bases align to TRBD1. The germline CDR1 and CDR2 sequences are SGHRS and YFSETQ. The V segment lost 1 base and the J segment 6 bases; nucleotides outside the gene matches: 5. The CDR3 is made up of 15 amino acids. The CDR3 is CASSLRQGGLNEQFF. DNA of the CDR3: TGCGCCAGCAGCTTGCGACAGGGGGGTCTCAATGAGCAGTTCTTC.

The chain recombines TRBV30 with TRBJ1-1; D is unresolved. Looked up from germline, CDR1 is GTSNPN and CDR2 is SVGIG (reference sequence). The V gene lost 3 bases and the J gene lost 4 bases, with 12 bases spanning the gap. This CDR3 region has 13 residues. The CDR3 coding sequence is TGTGCCTGGAGCGTTAGGGTTGGCACTGAAGCTTTCTTT. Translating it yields CAWSVRVGTEAFF.

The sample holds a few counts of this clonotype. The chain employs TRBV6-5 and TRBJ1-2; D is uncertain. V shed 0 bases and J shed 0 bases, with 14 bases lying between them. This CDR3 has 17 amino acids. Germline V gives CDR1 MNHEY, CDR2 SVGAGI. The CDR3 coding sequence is TGTGCCAGCAGTTACTCGACGACCCCTGTAACTAACTATGGCTACACCTTC. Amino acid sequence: CASSYSTTPVTNYGYTF.

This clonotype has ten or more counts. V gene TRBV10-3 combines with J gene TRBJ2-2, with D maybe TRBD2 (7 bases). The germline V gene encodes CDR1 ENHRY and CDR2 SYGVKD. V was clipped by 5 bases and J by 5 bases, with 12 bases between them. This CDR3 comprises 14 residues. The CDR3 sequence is CAISPGRGTGELFF. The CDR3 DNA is TGTGCCATCAGTCCGGGGAGGGGGACCGGGGAGCTGTTTTTT.

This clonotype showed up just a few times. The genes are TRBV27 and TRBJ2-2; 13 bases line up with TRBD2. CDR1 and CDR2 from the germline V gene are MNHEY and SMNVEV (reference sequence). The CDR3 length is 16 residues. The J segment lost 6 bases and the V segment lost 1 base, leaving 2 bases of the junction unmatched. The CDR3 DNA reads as TGTGCCAGCAGTTTATGGACTAGCGGGAGCTCCGGGGAGCTGTTTTTT. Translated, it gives CASSLWTSGSSGELFF.

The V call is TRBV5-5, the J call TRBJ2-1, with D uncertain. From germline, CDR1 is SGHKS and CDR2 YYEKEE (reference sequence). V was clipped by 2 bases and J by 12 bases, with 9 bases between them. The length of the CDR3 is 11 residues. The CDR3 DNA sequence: TGTGCCAGCAGCTTAATTCGTGGGCAGTTCTTC. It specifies CASSLIRGQFF.

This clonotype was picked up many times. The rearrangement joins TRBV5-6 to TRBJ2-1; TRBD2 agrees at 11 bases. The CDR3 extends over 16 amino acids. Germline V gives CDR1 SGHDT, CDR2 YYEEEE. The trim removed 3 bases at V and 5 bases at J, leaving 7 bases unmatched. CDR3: CASSYMGLAEDNEQFF. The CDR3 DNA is TGTGCCAGCAGCTACATGGGACTAGCGGAGGACAATGAGCAGTTCTTC.

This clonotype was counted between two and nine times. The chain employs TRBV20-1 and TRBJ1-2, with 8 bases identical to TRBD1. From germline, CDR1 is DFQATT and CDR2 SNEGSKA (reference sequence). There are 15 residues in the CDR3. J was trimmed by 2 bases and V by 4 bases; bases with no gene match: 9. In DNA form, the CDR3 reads TGCAGTGCTAAATTGGACAGGGAAAGGAACTATGGCTACACCTTC. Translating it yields CSAKLDRERNYGYTF.

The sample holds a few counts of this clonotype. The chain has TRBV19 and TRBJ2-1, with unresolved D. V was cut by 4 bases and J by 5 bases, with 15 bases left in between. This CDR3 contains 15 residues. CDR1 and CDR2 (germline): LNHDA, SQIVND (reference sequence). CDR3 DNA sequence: TGTGCCAGTAGTAGTCTTGCGGAATTTAACAATGAGCAGTTCTTC. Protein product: CASSSLAEFNNEQFF.

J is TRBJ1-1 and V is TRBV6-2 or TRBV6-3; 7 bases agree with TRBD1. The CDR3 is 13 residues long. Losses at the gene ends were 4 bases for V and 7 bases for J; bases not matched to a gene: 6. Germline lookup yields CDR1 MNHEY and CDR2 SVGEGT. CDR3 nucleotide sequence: TGTGCCAGCAGTTCGACAGGGCGGGATGAAGCTTTCTTT. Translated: CASSSTGRDEAFF.

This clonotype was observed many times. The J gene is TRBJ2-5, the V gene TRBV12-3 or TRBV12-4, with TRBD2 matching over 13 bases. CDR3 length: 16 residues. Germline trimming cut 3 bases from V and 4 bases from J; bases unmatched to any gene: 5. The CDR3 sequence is CASSLRLAGGLETQYF. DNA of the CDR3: TGTGCCAGCAGTTTGAGACTAGCGGGGGGTTTAGAGACCCAGTACTTC.

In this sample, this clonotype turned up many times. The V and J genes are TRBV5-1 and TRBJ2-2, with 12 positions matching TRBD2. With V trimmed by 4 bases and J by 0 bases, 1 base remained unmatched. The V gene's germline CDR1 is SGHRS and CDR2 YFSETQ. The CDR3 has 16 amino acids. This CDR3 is CASSRTSGTNTGELFF. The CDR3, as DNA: TGCGCCAGCAGCCGGACTAGCGGGACGAACACCGGGGAGCTGTTTTTT.

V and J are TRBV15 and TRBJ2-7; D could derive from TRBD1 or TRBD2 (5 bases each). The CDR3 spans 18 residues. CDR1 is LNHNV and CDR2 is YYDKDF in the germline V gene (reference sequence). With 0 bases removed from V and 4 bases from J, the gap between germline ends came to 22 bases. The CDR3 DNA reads TGTGCCACCAGCAGAGATACTCCGCACCCGGGCTGGGGGTACGAGCAGTACTTC. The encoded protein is CATSRDTPHPGWGYEQYF.

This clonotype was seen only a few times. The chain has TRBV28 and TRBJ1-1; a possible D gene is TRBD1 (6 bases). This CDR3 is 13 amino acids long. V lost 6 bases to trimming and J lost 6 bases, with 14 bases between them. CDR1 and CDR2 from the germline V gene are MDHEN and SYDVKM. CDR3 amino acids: CASRRTGTPEAFF. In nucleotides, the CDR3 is TGTGCCAGCAGGCGTACCGGGACACCTGAAGCTTTCTTT.

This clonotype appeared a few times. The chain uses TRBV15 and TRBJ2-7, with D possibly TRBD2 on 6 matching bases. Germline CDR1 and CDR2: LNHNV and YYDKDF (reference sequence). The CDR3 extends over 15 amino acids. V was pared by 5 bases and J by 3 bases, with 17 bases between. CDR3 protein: CATSPRLASVYEQYF. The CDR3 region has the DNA TGTGCCACCAGCCCCCGGCTAGCGTCGGTCTACGAGCAGTACTTC.

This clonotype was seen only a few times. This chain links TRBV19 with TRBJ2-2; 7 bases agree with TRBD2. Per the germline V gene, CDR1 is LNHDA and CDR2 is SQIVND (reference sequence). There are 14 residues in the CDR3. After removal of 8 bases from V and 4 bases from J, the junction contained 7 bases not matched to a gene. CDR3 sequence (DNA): TGTGCCAGTCTGCGGGGGAGGGGCACCGGGGAGCTGTTTTTT. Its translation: CASLRGRGTGELFF.

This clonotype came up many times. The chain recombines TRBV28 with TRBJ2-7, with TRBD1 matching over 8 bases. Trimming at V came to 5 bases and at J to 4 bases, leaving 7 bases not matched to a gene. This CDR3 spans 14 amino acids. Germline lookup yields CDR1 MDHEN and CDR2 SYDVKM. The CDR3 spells CASSPPTGAYEQYF. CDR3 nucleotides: TGTGCCAGCAGTCCACCGACAGGGGCATACGAGCAGTACTTC.